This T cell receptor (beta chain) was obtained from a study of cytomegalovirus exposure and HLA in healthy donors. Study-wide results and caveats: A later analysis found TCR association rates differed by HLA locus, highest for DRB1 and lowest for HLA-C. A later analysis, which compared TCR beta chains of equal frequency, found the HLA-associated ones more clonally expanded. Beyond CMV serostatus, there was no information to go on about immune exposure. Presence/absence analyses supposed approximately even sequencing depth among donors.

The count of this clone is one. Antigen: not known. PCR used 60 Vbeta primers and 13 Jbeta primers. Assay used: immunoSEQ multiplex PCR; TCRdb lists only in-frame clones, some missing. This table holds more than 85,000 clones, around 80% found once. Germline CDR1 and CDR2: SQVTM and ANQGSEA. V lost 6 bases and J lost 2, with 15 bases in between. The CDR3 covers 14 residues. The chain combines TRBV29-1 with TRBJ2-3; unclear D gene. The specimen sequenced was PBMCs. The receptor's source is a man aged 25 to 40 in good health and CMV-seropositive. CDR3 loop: CSVPLPALTDTQYF. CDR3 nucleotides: TGCAGCGTCCCACTACCTGCCCTCACAGATACGCAGTATTTT.